The clone carrying this TCR beta chain was detected a few times. V was shortened by 6 bases and J by 7 bases, with 6 bases between the two germline ends. Germline CDR1 SQVTM, CDR2 ANQGSEA. The CDR3 contains 9 residues. These data are taken from a study of T cells in Graves' hyperthyroidism and ophthalmopathy. RNA transcripts served as the template for amplifying TCR beta CDR3 regions. The TCR CDR3 was amplified in a first-round RT-PCR using the HTBI primer set. TCRdb recomputed calls from the multiplex PCR reads with MiXCR, one row per CDR3 protein. Of about 560,000 distinct CDR3 sequences in the sample, over 15% were seen once. Fresh peripheral blood, roughly 9.8 ml of it, supplied the PBMCs.

The sequence was obtained from a woman aged 18-30 years with Graves' hyperthyroidism. Sequenced material: blood. The chain carries TRBV29-1 and TRBJ1-1; D uncertain. The CDR3 nucleotides read TGCAGCGTCGGCGGTGAAGCTTTCTTT. This encodes CSVGGEAFF. The full variable domain, its missing parts supplied by reference TRBV29-1 and TRBJ1-1, is SAVISQKPSRDICQRGTSLTIQCQVDSQVTMMFWYRQQPGQSLTLIATANQGSEATYESGFVIDKFPISRPNLTFSTLTVSNMSPEDSSIYLCSVGGEAFFGQGTRLTVV.